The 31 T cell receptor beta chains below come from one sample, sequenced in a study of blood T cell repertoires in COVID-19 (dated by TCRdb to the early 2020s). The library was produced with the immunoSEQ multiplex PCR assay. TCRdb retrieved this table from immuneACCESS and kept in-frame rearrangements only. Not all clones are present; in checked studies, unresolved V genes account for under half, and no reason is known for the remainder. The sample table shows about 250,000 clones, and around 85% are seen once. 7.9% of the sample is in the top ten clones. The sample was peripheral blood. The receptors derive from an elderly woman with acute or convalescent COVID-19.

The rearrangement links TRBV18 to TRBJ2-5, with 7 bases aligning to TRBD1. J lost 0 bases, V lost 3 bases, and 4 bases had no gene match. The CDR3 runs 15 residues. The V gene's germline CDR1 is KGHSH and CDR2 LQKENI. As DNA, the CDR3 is TGTGCCAGCTCACCCGGGACAGTGGACCAAGAGACCCAGTACTTC. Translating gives CASSPGTVDQETQYF.

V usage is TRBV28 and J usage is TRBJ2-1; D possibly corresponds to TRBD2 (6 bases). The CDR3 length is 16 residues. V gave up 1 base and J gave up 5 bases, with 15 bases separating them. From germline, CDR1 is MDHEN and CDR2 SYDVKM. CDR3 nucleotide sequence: TGTGCCAGCAGTTTATTCGGGGGAGCGGTTGACAATGAGCAGTTCTTC. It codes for CASSLFGGAVDNEQFF.

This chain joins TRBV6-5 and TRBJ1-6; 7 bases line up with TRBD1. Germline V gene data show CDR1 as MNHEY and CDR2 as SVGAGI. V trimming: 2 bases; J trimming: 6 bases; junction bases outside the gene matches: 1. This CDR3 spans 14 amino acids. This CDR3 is CASSYGTANSPLHF. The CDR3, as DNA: TGTGCCAGCAGTTACGGGACAGCTAATTCACCCCTCCACTTT.

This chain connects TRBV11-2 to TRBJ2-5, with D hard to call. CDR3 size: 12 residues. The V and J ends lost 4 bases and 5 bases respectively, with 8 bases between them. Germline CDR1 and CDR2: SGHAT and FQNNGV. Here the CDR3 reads CASSWSRETQYF. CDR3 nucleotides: TGTGCCAGCAGCTGGTCCAGGGAGACCCAGTACTTC.

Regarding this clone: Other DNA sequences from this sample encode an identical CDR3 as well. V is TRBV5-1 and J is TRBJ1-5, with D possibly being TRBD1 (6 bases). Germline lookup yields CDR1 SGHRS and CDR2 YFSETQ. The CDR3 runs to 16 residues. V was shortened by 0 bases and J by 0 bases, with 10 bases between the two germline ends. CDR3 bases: TGCGCCAGCAGCTTGGGGGACAATCTTAGCAATCAGCCCCAGCATTTT. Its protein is CASSLGDNLSNQPQHF.

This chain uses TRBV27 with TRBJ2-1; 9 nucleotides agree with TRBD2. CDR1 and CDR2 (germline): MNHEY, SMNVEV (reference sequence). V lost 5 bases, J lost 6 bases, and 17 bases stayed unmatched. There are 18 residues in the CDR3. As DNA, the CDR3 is TGTGCCAGCAGTACCATGGCGGCTAGCGGGATTGTGGGCAATGAGCAGTTCTTC. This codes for CASSTMAASGIVGNEQFF.

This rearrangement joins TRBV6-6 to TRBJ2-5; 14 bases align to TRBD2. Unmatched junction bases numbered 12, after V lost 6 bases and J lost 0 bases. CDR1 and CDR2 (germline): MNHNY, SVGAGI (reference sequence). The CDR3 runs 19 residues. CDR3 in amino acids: CASSWPTTTSGGDQETQYF. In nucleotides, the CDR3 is TGTGCCAGCAGCTGGCCCACGACGACTAGCGGGGGGGACCAAGAGACCCAGTACTTC.

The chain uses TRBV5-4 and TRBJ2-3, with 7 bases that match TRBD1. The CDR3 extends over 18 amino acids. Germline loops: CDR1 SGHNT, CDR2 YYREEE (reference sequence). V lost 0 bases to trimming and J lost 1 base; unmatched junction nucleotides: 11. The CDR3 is CASSLDGTAPSGTDTQYF. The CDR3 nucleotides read TGTGCCAGCAGCTTGGATGGGACAGCCCCGTCTGGCACAGATACGCAGTATTTT.

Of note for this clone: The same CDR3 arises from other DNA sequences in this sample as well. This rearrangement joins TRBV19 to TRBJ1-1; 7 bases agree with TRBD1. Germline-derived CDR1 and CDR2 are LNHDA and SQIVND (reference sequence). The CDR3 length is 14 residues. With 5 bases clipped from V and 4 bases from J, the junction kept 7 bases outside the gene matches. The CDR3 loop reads CASSFRQGGTEAFF. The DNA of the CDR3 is TGTGCCAGTAGTTTCCGACAGGGAGGCACTGAAGCTTTCTTT.

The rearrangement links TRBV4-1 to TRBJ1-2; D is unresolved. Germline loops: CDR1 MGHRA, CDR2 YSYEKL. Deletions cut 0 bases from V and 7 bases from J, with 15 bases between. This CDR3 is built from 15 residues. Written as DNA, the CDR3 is TGCGCCAGCAGCCAAGATCATAGTCCTCCCCGTGGCTACACCTTC. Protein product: CASSQDHSPPRGYTF.

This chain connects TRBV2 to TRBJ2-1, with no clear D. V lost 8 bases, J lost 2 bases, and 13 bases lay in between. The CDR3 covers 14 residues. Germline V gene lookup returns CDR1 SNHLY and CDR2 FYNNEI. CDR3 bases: TGTGCCAGCTCGGAGATCCCCCCCTACAATGAGCAGTTCTTC. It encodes CASSEIPPYNEQFF.

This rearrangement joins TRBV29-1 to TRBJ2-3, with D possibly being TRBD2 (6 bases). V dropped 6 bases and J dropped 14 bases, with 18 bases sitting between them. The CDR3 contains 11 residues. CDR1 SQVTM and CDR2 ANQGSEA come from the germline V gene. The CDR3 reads CSVAPSDGGYF. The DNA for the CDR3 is TGCAGCGTAGCACCTAGCGACGGGGGGTATTTT.

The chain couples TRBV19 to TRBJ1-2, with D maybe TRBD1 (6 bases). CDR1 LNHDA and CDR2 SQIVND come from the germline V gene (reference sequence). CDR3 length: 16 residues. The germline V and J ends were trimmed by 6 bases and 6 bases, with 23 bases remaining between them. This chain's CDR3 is CASSPAARGPPHGYTF. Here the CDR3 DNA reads TGTGCCAGTAGCCCGGCGGCCAGGGGTCCCCCCCATGGCTACACCTTC.

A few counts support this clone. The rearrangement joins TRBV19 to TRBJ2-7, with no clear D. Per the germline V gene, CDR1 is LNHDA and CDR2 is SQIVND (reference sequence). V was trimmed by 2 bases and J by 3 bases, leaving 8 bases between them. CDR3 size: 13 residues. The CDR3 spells CASSIRNSYEQYF. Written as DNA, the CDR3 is TGTGCCAGTAGTATAAGGAACAGCTACGAGCAGTACTTC. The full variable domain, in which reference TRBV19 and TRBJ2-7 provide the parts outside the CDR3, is DGGITQSPKYLFRKEGQNVTLSCEQNLNHDAMYWYRQDPGQGLRLIYYSQIVNDFQKGDIAEGYSVSREKKESFPLTVTSAQKNPTAFYLCASSIRNSYEQYFGPGTRLTVT.

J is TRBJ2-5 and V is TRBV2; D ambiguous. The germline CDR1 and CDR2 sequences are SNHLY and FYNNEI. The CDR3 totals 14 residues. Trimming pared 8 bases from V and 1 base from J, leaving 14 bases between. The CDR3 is CASSKGVLQETQYF. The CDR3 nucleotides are TGTGCCAGCTCTAAAGGAGTACTCCAAGAGACCCAGTACTTC.

The CDR3 protein is CASSLFLATDTQYF. The DNA of the CDR3 is TGTGCCAGCAGTTTATTCCTAGCGACAGATACGCAGTATTTT. The chain employs TRBV28 and TRBJ2-3, with D possibly matching TRBD2 (6 bases). This CDR3 is 14 amino acids long. The V gene lost 1 base and the J gene lost 3 bases, with 8 bases spanning the gap. Germline CDR1 and CDR2: MDHEN and SYDVKM.

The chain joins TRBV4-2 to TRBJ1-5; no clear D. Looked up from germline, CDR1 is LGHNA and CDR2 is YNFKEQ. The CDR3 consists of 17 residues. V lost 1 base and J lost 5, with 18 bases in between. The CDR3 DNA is TGTGCCAGCAGCCAAGTTTACTTGGGTGCGGGCTATCAGCCCCAGCATTTT. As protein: CASSQVYLGAGYQPQHF.

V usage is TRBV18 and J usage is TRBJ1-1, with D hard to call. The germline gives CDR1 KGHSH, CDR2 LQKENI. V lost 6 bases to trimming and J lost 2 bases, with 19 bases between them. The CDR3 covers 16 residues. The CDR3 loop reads CASSPMGALGNTEAFF. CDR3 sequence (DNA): TGTGCCAGCTCCCCCATGGGAGCGTTGGGAAACACTGAAGCTTTCTTT. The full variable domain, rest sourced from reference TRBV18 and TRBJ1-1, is NAGVMQNPRHLVRRRGQEARLRCSPMKGHSHVYWYRQLPEEGLKFMVYLQKENIIDESGMPKERFSAEFPKEGPSILRIQQVVRGDSAAYFCASSPMGALGNTEAFFGQGTRLTVV.

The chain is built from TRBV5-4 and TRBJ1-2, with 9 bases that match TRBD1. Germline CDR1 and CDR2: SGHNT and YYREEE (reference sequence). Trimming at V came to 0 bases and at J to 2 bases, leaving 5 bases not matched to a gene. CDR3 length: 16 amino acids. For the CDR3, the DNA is TGTGCCAGCAGCTTGGCCGTAGGACAGGGGAACTATGGCTACACCTTC. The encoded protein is CASSLAVGQGNYGYTF.

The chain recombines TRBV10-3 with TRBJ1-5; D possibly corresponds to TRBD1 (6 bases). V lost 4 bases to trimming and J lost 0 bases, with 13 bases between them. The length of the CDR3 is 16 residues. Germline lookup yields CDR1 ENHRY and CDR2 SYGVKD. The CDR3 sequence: CAISGNRDLSNQPQHF. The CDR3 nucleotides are TGTGCCATCAGTGGGAACAGGGACCTTAGCAATCAGCCCCAGCATTTT.

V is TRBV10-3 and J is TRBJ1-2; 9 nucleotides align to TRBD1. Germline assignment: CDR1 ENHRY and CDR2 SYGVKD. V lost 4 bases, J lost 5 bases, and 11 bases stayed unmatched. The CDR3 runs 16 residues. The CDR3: CAISVSGTGSLYGYTF. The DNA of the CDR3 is TGTGCCATCAGTGTATCCGGGACAGGGTCCCTTTATGGCTACACCTTC.

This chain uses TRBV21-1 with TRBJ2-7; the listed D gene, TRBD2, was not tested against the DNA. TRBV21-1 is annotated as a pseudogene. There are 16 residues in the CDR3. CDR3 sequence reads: CASSKGGLADTYEQYF. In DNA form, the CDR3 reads TGTGCCAGCAGCAAAGGGGGTCTAGCGGACACCTACGAGCAGTACTTC.

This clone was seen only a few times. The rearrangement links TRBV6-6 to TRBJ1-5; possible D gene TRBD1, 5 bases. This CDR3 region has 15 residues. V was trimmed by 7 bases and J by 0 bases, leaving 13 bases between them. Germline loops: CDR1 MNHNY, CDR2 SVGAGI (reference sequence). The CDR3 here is CASTLQDISNQPQHF. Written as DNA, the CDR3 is TGTGCCAGCACCCTACAGGACATTAGCAATCAGCCCCAGCATTTT.

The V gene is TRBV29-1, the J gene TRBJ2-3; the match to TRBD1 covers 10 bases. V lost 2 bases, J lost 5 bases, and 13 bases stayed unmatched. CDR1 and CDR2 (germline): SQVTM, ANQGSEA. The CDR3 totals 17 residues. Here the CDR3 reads CSVEFVSGTGVGDTQYF. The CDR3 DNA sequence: TGCAGCGTTGAATTCGTATCAGGGACAGGGGTTGGAGATACGCAGTATTTT.

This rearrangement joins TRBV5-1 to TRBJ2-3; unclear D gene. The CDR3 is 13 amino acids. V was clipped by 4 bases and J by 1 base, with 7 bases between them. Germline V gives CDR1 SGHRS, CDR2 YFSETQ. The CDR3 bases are TGCGCCAGCAGCGATCCGGGCACAGATACGCAGTATTTT. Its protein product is CASSDPGTDTQYF.

The CDR3 DNA reads as TGTGCCAGCAGCTCGGGACTAGCGGGGGCCGGGGAGCTGTTTTTT. Translation gives CASSSGLAGAGELFF. The rearrangement joins TRBV7-7 to TRBJ2-2; 14 positions agree with TRBD2. V gave up 4 bases and J gave up 6 bases; unmatched junction bases: 1. The CDR3 contains 15 residues. The germline V gene has CDR1 SSHAT and CDR2 FNYEAQ (reference sequence).

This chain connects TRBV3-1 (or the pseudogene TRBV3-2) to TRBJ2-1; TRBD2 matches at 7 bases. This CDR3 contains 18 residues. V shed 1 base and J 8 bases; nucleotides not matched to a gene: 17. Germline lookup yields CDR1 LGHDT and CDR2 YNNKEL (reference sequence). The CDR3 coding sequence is TGTGCCAGCAGCCAAGCTGGAGGCGGGCCCCGGGGGGTCGATGAGCAGTTCTTC. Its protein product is CASSQAGGGPRGVDEQFF.

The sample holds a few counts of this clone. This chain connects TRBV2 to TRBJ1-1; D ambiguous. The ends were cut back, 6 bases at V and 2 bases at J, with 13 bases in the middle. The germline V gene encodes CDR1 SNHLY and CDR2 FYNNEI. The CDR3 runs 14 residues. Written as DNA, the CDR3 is TGTGCCAGCAGCGTCCGGTTTATAAACACTGAAGCTTTCTTT. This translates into CASSVRFINTEAFF.

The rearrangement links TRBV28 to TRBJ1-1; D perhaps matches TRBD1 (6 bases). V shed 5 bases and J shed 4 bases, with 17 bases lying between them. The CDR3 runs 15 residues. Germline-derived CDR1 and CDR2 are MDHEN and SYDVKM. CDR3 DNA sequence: TGTGCCAGCAGTGCGCCAGGGGTTGGAGCCACTGAAGCTTTCTTT. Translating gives CASSAPGVGATEAFF.

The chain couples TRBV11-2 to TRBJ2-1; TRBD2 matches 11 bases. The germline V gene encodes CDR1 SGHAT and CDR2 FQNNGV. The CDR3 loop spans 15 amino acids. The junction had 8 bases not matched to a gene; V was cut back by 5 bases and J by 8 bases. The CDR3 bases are TGTGCCAGCAGCCGACTAGCGGGGACTCGGTATGAGCAGTTCTTC. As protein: CASSRLAGTRYEQFF.

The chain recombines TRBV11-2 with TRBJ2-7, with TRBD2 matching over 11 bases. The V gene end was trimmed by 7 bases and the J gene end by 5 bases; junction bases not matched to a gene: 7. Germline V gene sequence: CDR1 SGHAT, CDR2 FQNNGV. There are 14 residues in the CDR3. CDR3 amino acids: CASKLAGVKNEQYF. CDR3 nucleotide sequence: TGTGCCAGCAAACTAGCGGGAGTGAAGAACGAGCAGTACTTC. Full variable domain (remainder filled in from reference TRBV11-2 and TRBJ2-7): EAGVAQSPRYKIIEKRQSVAFWCNPISGHATLYWYQQILGQGPKLLIQFQNNGVVDDSQLPKDRFSAERLKGVDSTLKIQPAKLEDSAVYLCASKLAGVKNEQYFGPGTRLTVT.